The clone carrying this T cell receptor beta chain was observed a few times. One junction end does not reproduce the germline sequence, and a read error may be involved. The CDR3 is made up of 12 amino acids. Germline loops: CDR1 MNHEY, CDR2 SMNVEV (reference sequence). This sample was included in a study of blood T cell repertoires in COVID-19. Looking at the study overall: Researchers got acute and convalescent COVID-19 samples from the United States, Italy and Spain. Sample material is recorded as cDNA or gDNA derived from T cells, B-cell-depleted T cells, or PBMCs.

Original data processing: Reference gene primers were amplified, and this amplification served to estimate nucleated cell counts. The protocol was immunoSEQ multiplex PCR, while the TCRdb copy is restricted to in-frame clones and leaves out a portion. V, J and clone size derive from that table, while D and trimming were established from the DNA sequence. The data hold about 230,000 clones, with 84% observed a single time. This sequence was found in a middle-aged man who had recovered from COVID-19. The rearrangement joins TRBV27 to TRBJ1-2, with 8 bases aligning to TRBD1. The sequenced material came from peripheral blood. The CDR3 DNA is TGTGCCAGCAGACCAATGACAGGGGCGCCTCTCTTC. Translated, it gives CASRPMTGAPLF.